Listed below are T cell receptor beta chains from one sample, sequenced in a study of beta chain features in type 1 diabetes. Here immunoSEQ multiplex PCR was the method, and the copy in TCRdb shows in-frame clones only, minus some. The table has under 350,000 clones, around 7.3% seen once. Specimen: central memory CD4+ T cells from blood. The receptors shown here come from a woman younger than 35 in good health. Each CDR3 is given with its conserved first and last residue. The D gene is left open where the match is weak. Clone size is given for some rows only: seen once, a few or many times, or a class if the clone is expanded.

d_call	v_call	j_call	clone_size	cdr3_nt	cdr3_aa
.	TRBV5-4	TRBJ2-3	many	TGTGCCAGCAGCTTAAACAGAGCTACAGATACGCAGTATTTT	CASSLNRATDTQYF
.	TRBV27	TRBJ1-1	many	TGTGCCAGCAATTTAGGGACCCAGATGAACACTGAAGCTTTCTTT	CASNLGTQMNTEAFF
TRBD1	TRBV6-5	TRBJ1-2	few	TGTGCCAGCAGGTTGGGACAGGGGGCTGTTGGCTACACCTTC	CASRLGQGAVGYTF
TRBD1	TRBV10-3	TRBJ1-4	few	TGTGCCATCAGTGGTCGGGACAGGGGGGGAAAACTGTTTTTT	CAISGRDRGGKLFF
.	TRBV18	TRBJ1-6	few	TGTGCCAGCTCACCCACTTATAGTTCACCCCTCCACTTT	CASSPTYSSPLHF
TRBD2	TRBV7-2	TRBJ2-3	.	TGTGCCAGCAGCGACCGTCCGGTTGTAGCGGGTAGCACAGATACGCAGTATTTT	CASSDRPVVAGSTDTQYF
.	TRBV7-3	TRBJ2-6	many	TGTGCCAGCAGCTTGACCACCGCTGGGGCCAACGTCCTGACTTTC	CASSLTTAGANVLTF
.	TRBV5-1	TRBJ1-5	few	TGCGCCAGTCAATCCGGACCCAATCAGCCCCAGCATTTT	CASQSGPNQPQHF
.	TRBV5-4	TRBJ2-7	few	TGTGCCAGCAGCTCCGGGAGATACGAGCAGTACTTC	CASSSGRYEQYF
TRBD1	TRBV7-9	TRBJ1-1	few	TGTGCCAGCAGCCTGGGACAGGGCACTGAAGCTTTCTTT	CASSLGQGTEAFF
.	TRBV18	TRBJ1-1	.	TGTGCCAGCTCACCTCTGGGAACAGGGCTGAACACTGAAGCTTTCTTT	CASSPLGTGLNTEAFF
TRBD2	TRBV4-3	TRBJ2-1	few	TGCGCCAGCAGCCAAGAAGGGACTAGCAGGAATGAGCAGTTCTTC	CASSQEGTSRNEQFF
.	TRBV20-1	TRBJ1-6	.	TGCAGTGCCGCCCCTTCACCCCTCCACTTT	CSAAPSPLHF
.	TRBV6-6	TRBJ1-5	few	TGTGCCAGCAGCCCCGCTGGGGGCAATCAGCCCCAGCATTTT	CASSPAGGNQPQHF
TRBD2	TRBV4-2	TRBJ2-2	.	TGTGCCAGCAGCCGGGCTAGCGGGAGTAGTACCGGGGAGCTGTTTTTT	CASSRASGSSTGELFF
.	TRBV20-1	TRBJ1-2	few	TGCAGTGCTAGCAACAACTATGGCTACACCTTC	CSASNNYGYTF
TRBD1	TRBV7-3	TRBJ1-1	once	TGTGCCAGCAGCTTAACCGGGACAGGGGGCAATGAAGCTTTCTTT	CASSLTGTGGNEAFF
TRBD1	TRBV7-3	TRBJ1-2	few	TGTGCCAGCAGCTTATCAGGGGGCTATGGCTACACCTTC	CASSLSGGYGYTF
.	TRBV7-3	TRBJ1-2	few	TGTGCCAGCAGCTTAACGAGCCAGTCCTATGGCTACACCTTC	CASSLTSQSYGYTF
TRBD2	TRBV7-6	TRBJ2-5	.	TGTGCCAGCAGCCCGGGACTAGCGGGGCAGCAAGTGGGGACCCAGTACTTC	CASSPGLAGQQVGTQYF
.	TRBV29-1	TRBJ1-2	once	TGCAGCGTGGCCGGGGCCTATGGCTACACCTTC	CSVAGAYGYTF
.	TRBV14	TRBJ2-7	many	TGTGCCAGCAGCCAAGAGCGGGTACGCTCCTACGAGCAGTACTTC	CASSQERVRSYEQYF
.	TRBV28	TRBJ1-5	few	TGTGCCAGCACCAACGGGGGAGATAGTCAGCCCCAGCATTTT	CASTNGGDSQPQHF
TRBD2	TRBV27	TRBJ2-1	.	TGTGCCAGCAGTTGGGCGGGAGGGCGCAATGAGCAGTTCTTC	CASSWAGGRNEQFF
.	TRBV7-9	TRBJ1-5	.	TGTGCCAGCAGCTCAGAGCATAGCAATCAGCCCCAGCATTTT	CASSSEHSNQPQHF
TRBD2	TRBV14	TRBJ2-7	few	TGTGCCAGCAGCCATAGCGGGAGACGCTCCTACGAGCAGTACTTC	CASSHSGRRSYEQYF
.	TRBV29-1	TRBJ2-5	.	TGCAGCGTTGACGCTTTCGGCAGAGGGACCCAGTACTTC	CSVDAFGRGTQYF